The text below deals with one T cell receptor beta chain. CDR3 length: 13 amino acids. The germline gives CDR1 SGHTS, CDR2 YDEGEE. V was clipped by 1 base and J by 5 bases, with 9 bases between them. This entry belongs to a study of blood T cell repertoires in COVID-19. In the original workflow: Reference gene primer amplification in the assay estimated nucleated cell counts. Produced via immunoSEQ multiplex PCR; TCRdb's table is partial and in-frame only. That table furnishes V, J and clone size, whereas the DNA furnished D and trimming. Of more than 90,000 clones detected, 86% appear once; the ten largest clones hold around 8%.

The specimen sequenced was peripheral blood. The rearrangement joins TRBV5-8 to TRBJ1-1, with D uncertain. The clonotype was recovered from a man in his sixties or seventies who had recovered from COVID-19. The CDR3 DNA reads as TGTGCCAGCAGCTTGTCACCGAGGACTGAAGCTTTCTTT. It is translated as CASSLSPRTEAFF.